These T cell receptor beta chains were read from a single sample in a study of T cells after yellow fever vaccination. TCRdb reanalysed the 5' RACE reads using MiXCR and keeps one entry per CDR3 protein. The sample carries about 330,000 distinct CDR3 sequences, about 6.9% recorded once. The sample was PBMCs, taken roughly 46 days after the first yellow fever vaccination. These receptors all stem from a man between 18 and 35 years old who received the YFV17D yellow fever vaccine. The CDR3 runs from the conserved cysteine through the conserved F or W. A D gene is named only where the DNA matches it firmly. Expanded clones get a size class; other rows say once, few or many, or leave the size out.

J gene: TRBJ1-2
V gene: TRBV5-1
D gene: .
clone size: few
CDR3 protein: CASSLAFASPHGYTF
CDR3 DNA: TGCGCCAGCAGCTTGGCATTCGCCAGTCCCCATGGCTACACCTTC

J gene: TRBJ1-1
V gene: TRBV4-3
D gene: .
clone size: few
CDR3 protein: CASSQYRGSEAFF
CDR3 DNA: TGCGCCAGCAGCCAATATAGGGGCAGTGAAGCTTTCTTT

J gene: TRBJ1-5
V gene: TRBV12-3/TRBV12-4
D gene: .
clone size: many
CDR3 protein: CASSFEDSNQPQHF
CDR3 DNA: TGTGCCAGCAGTTTCGAGGACTCCAATCAGCCCCAGCATTTT

J gene: TRBJ2-3
V gene: TRBV2
D gene: .
clone size: few
CDR3 protein: CASRLSGPFTDTQYF
CDR3 DNA: TGTGCCAGCAGGCTCAGTGGTCCCTTCACAGATACGCAGTATTTT

J gene: TRBJ2-7
V gene: TRBV29-1
D gene: TRBD1
clone size: many
CDR3 protein: CSVGDRAYEQYF
CDR3 DNA: TGCAGCGTTGGGGACAGGGCCTACGAGCAGTACTTC

J gene: TRBJ1-5
V gene: TRBV19
D gene: .
clone size: few
CDR3 protein: CASSHRGGQGQPQHF
CDR3 DNA: TGTGCCAGTAGTCACCGGGGAGGCCAGGGACAGCCCCAGCATTTT

J gene: TRBJ2-5
V gene: TRBV4-1
D gene: TRBD2
clone size: .
CDR3 protein: CASSPLAGGTETQYF
CDR3 DNA: TGCGCCAGCAGCCCCTTAGCGGGGGGAACAGAGACCCAGTACTTC

J gene: TRBJ1-5
V gene: TRBV6-2/TRBV6-3
D gene: TRBD1
clone size: few
CDR3 protein: CASSARTGTQPQHF
CDR3 DNA: TGTGCCAGCAGTGCCCGGACAGGGACTCAGCCCCAGCATTTT

J gene: TRBJ1-1
V gene: TRBV30
D gene: .
clone size: few
CDR3 protein: CACAWSGTLTEAFF
CDR3 DNA: TGTGCCTGCGCCTGGTCCGGGACCCTCACTGAAGCTTTCTTT

J gene: TRBJ2-5
V gene: TRBV4-3
D gene: TRBD1
clone size: few
CDR3 protein: CASSQATGRTTQYF
CDR3 DNA: TGCGCCAGCAGCCAAGCGACAGGGCGAACGACCCAGTACTTC

J gene: TRBJ2-3
V gene: TRBV12-3/TRBV12-4
D gene: .
clone size: .
CDR3 protein: CASSLAGGLTDTQYF
CDR3 DNA: TGTGCCAGCAGTTTAGCGGGTGGACTCACAGATACGCAGTATTTT

J gene: TRBJ1-1
V gene: TRBV15
D gene: .
clone size: .
CDR3 protein: CATSRVRGPGTEAFF
CDR3 DNA: TGTGCCACCAGCAGAGTGCGGGGGCCGGGCACTGAAGCTTTCTTT

J gene: TRBJ1-1
V gene: TRBV5-1
D gene: .
clone size: many
CDR3 protein: CASSTDLTPTTEAFF
CDR3 DNA: TGCGCCAGCAGCACGGACCTTACCCCAACCACTGAAGCTTTCTTT

J gene: TRBJ1-1
V gene: TRBV7-9
D gene: .
clone size: many
CDR3 protein: CASSLEPYTEAFF
CDR3 DNA: TGTGCCAGCAGCTTGGAACCATACACTGAAGCTTTCTTT

J gene: TRBJ2-3
V gene: TRBV7-9
D gene: .
clone size: few
CDR3 protein: CASSFAGQGTDTQYF
CDR3 DNA: TGTGCCAGCAGCTTCGCGGGCCAAGGCACAGATACGCAGTATTTT

J gene: TRBJ2-1
V gene: TRBV7-8
D gene: .
clone size: .
CDR3 protein: CASTRDSSYNEQFF
CDR3 DNA: TGTGCCAGCACGAGGGATAGTTCCTACAATGAGCAGTTCTTC

J gene: TRBJ1-2
V gene: TRBV28
D gene: .
clone size: few
CDR3 protein: CASSFREANYGYTF
CDR3 DNA: TGTGCCAGCAGTTTTCGGGAAGCTAACTATGGCTACACCTTC

J gene: TRBJ1-6
V gene: TRBV7-8
D gene: .
clone size: few
CDR3 protein: CASSFRTANSPLHF
CDR3 DNA: TGTGCCAGCAGCTTCCGGACAGCTAATTCACCCCTCCACTTT

J gene: TRBJ2-5
V gene: TRBV20-1
D gene: .
clone size: .
CDR3 protein: CSAREANKETQYF
CDR3 DNA: TGCAGTGCTAGAGAGGCGAATAAAGAGACCCAGTACTTC

J gene: TRBJ1-1
V gene: TRBV12-3/TRBV12-4
D gene: .
clone size: .
CDR3 protein: CASSSTATEAFF
CDR3 DNA: TGTGCCAGCAGTTCGACAGCAACTGAAGCTTTCTTT

J gene: TRBJ2-7
V gene: TRBV7-9
D gene: TRBD1
clone size: many
CDR3 protein: CASKQQGGSYEQYF
CDR3 DNA: TGTGCCAGCAAACAACAGGGGGGCTCCTACGAGCAGTACTTC

J gene: TRBJ1-4
V gene: TRBV20-1
D gene: .
clone size: many
CDR3 protein: CSARDQRGSEKLFF
CDR3 DNA: TGCAGTGCTAGAGACCAAAGGGGCAGTGAAAAACTGTTTTTT

J gene: TRBJ1-5
V gene: TRBV6-2/TRBV6-3
D gene: .
clone size: few
CDR3 protein: CASSYSREGGPQHF
CDR3 DNA: TGTGCCAGCAGTTACTCAAGGGAGGGAGGGCCCCAGCATTTT

J gene: TRBJ1-5
V gene: TRBV4-1
D gene: TRBD1
clone size: few
CDR3 protein: CASSQDPGQLRVPQHF
CDR3 DNA: TGCGCCAGCAGCCAGGACCCGGGACAGCTGAGAGTGCCCCAGCATTTT

J gene: TRBJ2-2
V gene: TRBV6-5
D gene: TRBD2
clone size: .
CDR3 protein: CASSYIAGVTGELFF
CDR3 DNA: TGTGCCAGCAGTTACATAGCGGGGGTTACCGGGGAGCTGTTTTTT

J gene: TRBJ2-1
V gene: TRBV20-1
D gene: TRBD1
clone size: few
CDR3 protein: CSASLGQGYNEQFF
CDR3 DNA: TGCAGTGCTAGTTTAGGACAGGGGTACAATGAGCAGTTCTTC

J gene: TRBJ2-5
V gene: TRBV4-1
D gene: .
clone size: many
CDR3 protein: CASSPTVAVETQYF
CDR3 DNA: TGCGCCAGCAGCCCCACCGTGGCTGTAGAGACCCAGTACTTC

J gene: TRBJ1-2
V gene: TRBV18
D gene: .
clone size: many
CDR3 protein: CASSPQGGPGGYTF
CDR3 DNA: TGTGCCAGCTCACCACAGGGGGGCCCCGGCGGCTACACCTTC

J gene: TRBJ2-3
V gene: TRBV12-3/TRBV12-4
D gene: TRBD1
clone size: few
CDR3 protein: CASSQGASSDTQYF
CDR3 DNA: TGTGCCAGCAGTCAGGGGGCATCGTCAGATACGCAGTATTTT